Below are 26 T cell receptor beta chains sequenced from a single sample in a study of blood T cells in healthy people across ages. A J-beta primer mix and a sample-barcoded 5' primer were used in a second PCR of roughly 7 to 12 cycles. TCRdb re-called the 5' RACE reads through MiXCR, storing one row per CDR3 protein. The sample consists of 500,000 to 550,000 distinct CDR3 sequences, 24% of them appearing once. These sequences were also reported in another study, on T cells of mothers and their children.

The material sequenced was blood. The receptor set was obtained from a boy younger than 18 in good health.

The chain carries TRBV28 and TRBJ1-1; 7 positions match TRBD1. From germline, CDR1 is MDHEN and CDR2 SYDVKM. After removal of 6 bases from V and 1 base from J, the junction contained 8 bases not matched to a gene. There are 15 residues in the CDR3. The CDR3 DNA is TGTGCCAGCAGACCCCAGGGGGGGACGAACACTGAAGCTTTCTTT. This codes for CASRPQGGTNTEAFF.

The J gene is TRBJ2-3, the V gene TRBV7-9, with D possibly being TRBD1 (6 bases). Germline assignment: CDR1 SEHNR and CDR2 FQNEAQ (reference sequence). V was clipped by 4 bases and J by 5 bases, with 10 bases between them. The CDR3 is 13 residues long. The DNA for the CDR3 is TGTGCCAGCAGCTCGGGACATCTAGATACGCAGTATTTT. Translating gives CASSSGHLDTQYF.

The CDR3 loop reads CASSHEQGSTGEQYF. The DNA for the CDR3 is TGTGCCAGCAGCCATGAGCAGGGATCTACGGGGGAGCAGTACTTC. The V gene is TRBV14, the J gene TRBJ2-5; weak D call: TRBD2 (6 bases). Germline-derived CDR1 and CDR2 are SGHDN and FVKESK. The CDR3 is 15 residues long. The ends were cut back, 3 bases at V and 11 bases at J, with 22 bases in the middle.

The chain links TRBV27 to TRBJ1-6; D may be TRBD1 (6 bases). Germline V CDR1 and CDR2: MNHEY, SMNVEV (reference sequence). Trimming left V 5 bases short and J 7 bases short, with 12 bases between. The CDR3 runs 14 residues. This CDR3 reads CASSPQGNNSPLHF. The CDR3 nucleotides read TGTGCCAGCAGTCCCCAGGGGAACAATTCACCCCTCCACTTT.

CDR3 bases: TGCGCCAGCAGCCAAGAGGGTGGACAGGGTTGGACCGGGGAGCTGTTTTTT. Its translation: CASSQEGGQGWTGELFF. The rearrangement links TRBV4-3 to TRBJ2-2; the match to TRBD1 covers 8 bases. The CDR3 is 17 amino acids. CDR1 LGHNA and CDR2 YSLEER come from the germline V gene. Germline trimming cut 0 bases from V and 5 bases from J; bases unmatched to any gene: 8.

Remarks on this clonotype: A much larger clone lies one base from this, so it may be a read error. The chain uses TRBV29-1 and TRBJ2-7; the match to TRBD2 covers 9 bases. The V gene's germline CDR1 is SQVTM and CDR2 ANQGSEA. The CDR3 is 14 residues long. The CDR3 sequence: CSVLGAGGRYEHYF. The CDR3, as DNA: TGCAGCGTTTTAGGAGCGGGAGGTAGATACGAGCACTACTTC.

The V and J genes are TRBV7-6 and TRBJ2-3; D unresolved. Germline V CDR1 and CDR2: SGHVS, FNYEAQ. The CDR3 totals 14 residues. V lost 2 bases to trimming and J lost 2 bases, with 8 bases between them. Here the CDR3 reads CASSLYKATDTQYF. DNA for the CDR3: TGTGCCAGCAGCTTATACAAGGCCACAGATACGCAGTATTTT.

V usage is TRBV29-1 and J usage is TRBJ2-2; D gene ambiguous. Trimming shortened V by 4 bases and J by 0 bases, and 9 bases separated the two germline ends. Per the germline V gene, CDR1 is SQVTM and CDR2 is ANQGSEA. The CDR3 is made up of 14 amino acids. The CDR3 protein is CSVGGPANTGELFF. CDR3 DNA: TGCAGCGTTGGCGGACCAGCGAACACCGGGGAGCTGTTTTTT.

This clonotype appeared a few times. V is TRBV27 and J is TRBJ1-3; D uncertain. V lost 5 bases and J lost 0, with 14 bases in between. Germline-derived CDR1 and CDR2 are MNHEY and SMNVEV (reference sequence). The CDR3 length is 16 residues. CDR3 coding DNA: TGTGCCAGCAGTAGCAGGAGGTCTTTCTCTGGAAACACCATATATTTT. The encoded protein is CASSSRRSFSGNTIYF.

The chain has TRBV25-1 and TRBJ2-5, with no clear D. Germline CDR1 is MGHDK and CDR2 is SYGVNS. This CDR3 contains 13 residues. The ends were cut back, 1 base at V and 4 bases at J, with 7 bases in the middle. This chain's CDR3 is CASSESPRETQYF. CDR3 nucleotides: TGTGCCAGCAGTGAATCTCCGCGAGAGACCCAGTACTTC.

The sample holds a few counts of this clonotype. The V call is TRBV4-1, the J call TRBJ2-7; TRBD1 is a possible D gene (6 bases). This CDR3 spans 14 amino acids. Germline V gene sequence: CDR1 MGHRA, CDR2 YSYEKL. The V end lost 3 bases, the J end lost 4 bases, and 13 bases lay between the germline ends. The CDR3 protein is CASSQTGGNYEQYF. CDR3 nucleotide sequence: TGCGCCAGCAGCCAGACAGGAGGAAATTACGAGCAGTACTTC.

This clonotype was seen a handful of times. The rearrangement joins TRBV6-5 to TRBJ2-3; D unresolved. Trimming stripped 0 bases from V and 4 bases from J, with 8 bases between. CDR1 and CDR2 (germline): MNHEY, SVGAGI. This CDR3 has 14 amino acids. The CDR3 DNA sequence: TGTGCCAGCAGTTACTCCCAGTGGGCAGATACGCAGTATTTT. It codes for CASSYSQWADTQYF.

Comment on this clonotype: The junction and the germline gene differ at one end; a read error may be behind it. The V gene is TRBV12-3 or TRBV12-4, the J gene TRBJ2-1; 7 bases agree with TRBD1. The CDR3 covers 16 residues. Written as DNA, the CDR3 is TGTGCCAGCAGTGAGGCCCCCAGGGGGAGATACAATGAGCGGTTCTTC. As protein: CASSEAPRGRYNERFF.

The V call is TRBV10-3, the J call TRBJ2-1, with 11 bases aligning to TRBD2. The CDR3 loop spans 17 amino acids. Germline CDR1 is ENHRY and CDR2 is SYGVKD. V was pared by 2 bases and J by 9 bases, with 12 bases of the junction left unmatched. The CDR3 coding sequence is TGTGCCATCAGTGAGAGATTTAGCGGGGGGGCCAGGAGTGAGCAGTTCTTC. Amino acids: CAISERFSGGARSEQFF.

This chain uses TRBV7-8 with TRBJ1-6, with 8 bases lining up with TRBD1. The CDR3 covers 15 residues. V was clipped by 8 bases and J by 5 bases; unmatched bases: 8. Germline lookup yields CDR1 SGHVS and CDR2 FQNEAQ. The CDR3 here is CASSPGQGNNSPLHF. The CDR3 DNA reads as TGTGCCAGCTCCCCCGGACAGGGAAATAATTCACCCCTCCACTTT.

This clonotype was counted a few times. CDR3 protein: CASSRWEFEGYTF. CDR3 in DNA: TGTGCCAGCAGCCGATGGGAGTTCGAGGGCTACACCTTC. V usage is TRBV7-9 and J usage is TRBJ1-2; D gene unclear. This CDR3 is 13 amino acids long. The germline V gene encodes CDR1 SEHNR and CDR2 FQNEAQ (reference sequence). V was pared by 5 bases and J by 8 bases, with 15 bases between.

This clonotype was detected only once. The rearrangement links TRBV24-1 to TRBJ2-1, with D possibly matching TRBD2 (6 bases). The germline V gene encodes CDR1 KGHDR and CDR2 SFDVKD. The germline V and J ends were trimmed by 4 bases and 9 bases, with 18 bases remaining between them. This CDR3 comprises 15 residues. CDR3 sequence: CATSDPGLEVPEQFF. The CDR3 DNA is TGTGCCACCAGTGACCCGGGACTCGAGGTCCCTGAGCAGTTCTTC.

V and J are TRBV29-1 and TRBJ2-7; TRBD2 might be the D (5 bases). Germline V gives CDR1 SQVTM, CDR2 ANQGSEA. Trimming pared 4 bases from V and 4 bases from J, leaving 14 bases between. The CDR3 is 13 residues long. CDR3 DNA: TGCAGCGTTGGGTTCGGACTCGCATACGAGCAGTACTTC. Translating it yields CSVGFGLAYEQYF.

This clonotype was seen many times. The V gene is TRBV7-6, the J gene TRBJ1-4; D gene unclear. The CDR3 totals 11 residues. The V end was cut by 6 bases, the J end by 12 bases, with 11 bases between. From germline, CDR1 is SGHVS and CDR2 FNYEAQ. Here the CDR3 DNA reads TGTGCCAGCAGAACGGAGGCAGAACTGTTTTTT. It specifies CASRTEAELFF.

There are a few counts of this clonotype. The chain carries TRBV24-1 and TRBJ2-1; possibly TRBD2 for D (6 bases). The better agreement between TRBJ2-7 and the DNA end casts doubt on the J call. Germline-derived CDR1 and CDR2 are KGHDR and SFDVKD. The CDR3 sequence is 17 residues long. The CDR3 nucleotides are TGTGCCACCAGTGCAACTCCCGGGAGCGGAACTACCTACGAGCAGTACTTC. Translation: CATSATPGSGTTYEQYF.

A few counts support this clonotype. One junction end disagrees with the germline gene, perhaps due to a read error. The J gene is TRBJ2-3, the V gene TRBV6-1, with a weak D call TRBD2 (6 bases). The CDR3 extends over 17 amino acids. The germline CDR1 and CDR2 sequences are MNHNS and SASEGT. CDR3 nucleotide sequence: TGCGCCAGCAGCAGGGACTCTAGACCTTCTAGCACAGATACGCAGTATTTT. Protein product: CASSRDSRPSSTDTQYF.

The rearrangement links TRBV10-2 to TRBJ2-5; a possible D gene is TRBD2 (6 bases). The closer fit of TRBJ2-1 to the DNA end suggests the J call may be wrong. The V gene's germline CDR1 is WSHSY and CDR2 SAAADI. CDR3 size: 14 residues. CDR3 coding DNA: TGCGCCAGCAGGCCGGGACTTGGGTTGGATGAGCAGTTCTTC. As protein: CASRPGLGLDEQFF.

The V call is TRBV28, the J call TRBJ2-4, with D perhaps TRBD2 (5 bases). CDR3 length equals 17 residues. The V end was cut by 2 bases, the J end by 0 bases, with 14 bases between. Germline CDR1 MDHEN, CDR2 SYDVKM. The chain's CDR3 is CASSLLAVNLAKNIQYF. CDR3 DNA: TGTGCCAGCAGTTTACTAGCTGTCAACCTAGCCAAAAACATTCAGTACTTC. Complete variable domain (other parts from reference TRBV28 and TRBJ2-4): DVKVTQSSRYLVKRTGEKVFLECVQDMDHENMFWYRQDPGLGLRLIYFSYDVKMKEKGDIPEGYSVSREKKERFSLILESASTNQTSMYLCASSLLAVNLAKNIQYFGAGTRLSVL.

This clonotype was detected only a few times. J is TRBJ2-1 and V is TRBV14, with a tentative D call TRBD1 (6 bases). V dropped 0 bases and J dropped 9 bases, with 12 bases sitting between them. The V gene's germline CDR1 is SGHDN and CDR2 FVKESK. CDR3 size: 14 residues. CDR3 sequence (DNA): TGTGCCAGCAGCCAAGATCTGGGGGACACTGAGCAGTTCTTC. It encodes CASSQDLGDTEQFF.

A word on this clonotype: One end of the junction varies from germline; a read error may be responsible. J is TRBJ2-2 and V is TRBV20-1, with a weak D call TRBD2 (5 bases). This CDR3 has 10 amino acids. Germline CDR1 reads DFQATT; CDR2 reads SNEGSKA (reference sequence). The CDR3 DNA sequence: TGCAGTGCCAAGTCCGGGGAGCTGTGTTTT. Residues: CSAKSGELCF.

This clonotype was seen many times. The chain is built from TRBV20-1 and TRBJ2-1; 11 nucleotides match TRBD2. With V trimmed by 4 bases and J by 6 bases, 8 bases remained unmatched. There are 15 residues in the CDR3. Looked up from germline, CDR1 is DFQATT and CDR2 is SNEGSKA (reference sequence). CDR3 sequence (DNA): TGCAGTGCTACGGTTAGCGGGAGGGCCGCCAATGAGCAGTTCTTC. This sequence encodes CSATVSGRAANEQFF.